The 7 T cell receptor beta chains given below trace back to one sample, sequenced in a study of blood T cell repertoires in COVID-19. Sequenced by immunoSEQ multiplex PCR; TCRdb stores in-frame clones only, minus some. The table lists approximately 60,000 clones, over 75% of them singletons, with 18% in the top ten. Sequencing used peripheral blood. Receptors originate from a man between 60 and 75 years old with acute or convalescent COVID-19.

The J gene is TRBJ1-6, the V gene TRBV27; D may be TRBD1 (5 bases). Germline V gives CDR1 MNHEY, CDR2 SMNVEV (reference sequence). The CDR3 has 13 amino acids. Trimming shortened V by 5 bases and J by 7 bases, and 9 bases separated the two germline ends. CDR3 in amino acids: CASSPRGNSPLHF. The DNA for the CDR3 is TGTGCCAGCAGTCCCCGGGGGAATTCACCCCTCCACTTT.

The chain is built from TRBV5-1 and TRBJ2-7; a possible D gene is TRBD1 (7 bases). Germline V CDR1 and CDR2: SGHRS, YFSETQ. The CDR3 has 14 amino acids. Trimming pared 4 bases from V and 9 bases from J, leaving 20 bases between. The CDR3 sequence is CASSPQQGTPSQYF. CDR3 DNA sequence: TGCGCCAGCAGCCCTCAACAGGGGACTCCCTCGCAGTACTTC.

The V and J genes are TRBV5-1 and TRBJ1-3, with 11 bases matching TRBD1. Germline CDR1 reads SGHRS; CDR2 reads YFSETQ. This CDR3 comprises 17 residues. V lost 4 bases and J lost 4; bases outside the gene matches: 10. CDR3 coding DNA: TGCGCCAGCAGCCCCTACCGGGACAGGGGGTCAGGAAACACCATATATTTT. This gives the protein CASSPYRDRGSGNTIYF. The variable domain in full, completed from reference TRBV5-1 and TRBJ1-3, reads KAGVTQTPRYLIKTRGQQVTLSCSPISGHRSVSWYQQTPGQGLQFLFEYFSETQRNKGNFPGRFSGRQFSNSRSEMNVSTLELGDSALYLCASSPYRDRGSGNTIYFGEGSWLTVV.

This chain links TRBV6-2 or TRBV6-3 with TRBJ2-2; D possibly corresponds to TRBD2 (6 bases). Between the trimmed V and J ends, which lost 6 bases and 4 bases, there was a span of 15 bases. Germline lookup yields CDR1 MNHEY and CDR2 SVGEGT. This CDR3 is built from 15 residues. CDR3 sequence (DNA): TGTGCCAGCAGCCAATGGGACTTTGGCACCGGGGAGCTGTTTTTT. Translating it yields CASSQWDFGTGELFF.

In its sample, this clone was seen a few times. The CDR3 loop is CSVEGKGTGSYNEQFF. The CDR3 nucleotides are TGCAGCGTTGAAGGGAAAGGGACAGGCTCCTACAATGAGCAGTTCTTC. J is TRBJ2-1 and V is TRBV29-1, with 8 bases lining up with TRBD1. This CDR3 is 16 amino acids long. CDR1 and CDR2 (germline): SQVTM, ANQGSEA. V dropped 1 base and J dropped 0; count of bases not matched to a gene: 5.

This clone has a single count. The chain joins TRBV6-1 to TRBJ1-1; the match to TRBD1 covers 7 bases. J was trimmed by 11 bases and V by 3 bases; bases with no gene match: 9. The CDR3 runs 13 residues. Germline CDR1 MNHNS, CDR2 SASEGT. CDR3 in DNA: TGTGCCAGCAGTGACCCTAGGGGGCTTGAGGCTTTCTTT. As protein: CASSDPRGLEAFF.

The chain is built from TRBV29-1 and TRBJ2-3; 7 bases map to TRBD1. There are 15 residues in the CDR3. V shed 3 bases, J shed 3 bases, and the junction held 9 bases outside the gene matches. Germline V lookup: CDR1 SQVTM, CDR2 ANQGSEA. The CDR3 coding sequence is TGCAGCGTTGAGCCGCAGGGGGTGGGAACAGATACGCAGTATTTT. It yields the protein CSVEPQGVGTDTQYF.